Following are 5 T cell receptor beta chains from one sample sequenced in a study of T-cell reconstitution after alpha-beta-depleted transplantation in children. Construction of the TCRbeta library involved unique molecular identifiers. TCRdb redid the calling of the PCR reads with MiXCR, one entry per CDR3 protein. Found here are a few hundred thousand distinct CDR3 sequences, roughly 21% of them singletons; the top ten hold approximately 11%. Sequenced material: PBMCs, mostly from graft donor cells, taken 180 days after TCRalphabeta/CD19-depleted stem cell transplant. Source of these receptors: a male patient aged 10 to 17 who had a stem cell transplant for acute lymphoblastic leukemia, so the T cells may come from the graft donor.

J is TRBJ2-2 and V is TRBV10-3, with D perhaps matching TRBD1 (6 bases). Germline lookup yields CDR1 ENHRY and CDR2 SYGVKD. CDR3 length equals 16 residues. V lost 4 bases to trimming and J lost 0 bases, with 12 bases between them. In DNA, the CDR3 is TGTGCCATCAGTGGGGGGCTAACCCCGAACACCGGGGAGCTGTTTTTT. Its translation is CAISGGLTPNTGELFF.

V usage is TRBV20-1 and J usage is TRBJ2-2, with 7 bases identical to TRBD1. Germline V gene sequence: CDR1 DFQATT, CDR2 SNEGSKA (reference sequence). The V gene end was trimmed by 8 bases and the J gene end by 0 bases; junction bases not matched to a gene: 12. CDR3 length: 16 amino acids. CDR3 loop: CSPTTRDSSNTGELFF. In DNA, the CDR3 is TGCAGTCCGACAACCCGGGACAGCTCGAACACCGGGGAGCTGTTTTTT.

The sample holds a few counts of this clonotype. The chain is built from TRBV5-1 and TRBJ1-2; TRBD1 matches 9 bases. V gave up 4 bases and J gave up 10 bases; unmatched junction bases: 14. Germline loops: CDR1 SGHRS, CDR2 YFSETQ. The CDR3 extends over 15 amino acids. The CDR3 coding sequence is TGCGCCAGCAGCCCGTCCCCCGGGACAGGGAAGGACTACACCTTC. Its protein is CASSPSPGTGKDYTF.

This chain connects TRBV5-1 to TRBJ2-7; D may be TRBD1 or TRBD2 (6 bases each). The germline V gene encodes CDR1 SGHRS and CDR2 YFSETQ. With 4 bases removed from V and 5 bases from J, the gap between germline ends came to 28 bases. There are 18 residues in the CDR3. CDR3 DNA: TGCGCCAGCAGCCCCTTTCCGGTAACGTGGGGGGCTCAAGACGAGCAGTACTTC. It is translated as CASSPFPVTWGAQDEQYF.

The chain uses TRBV5-4 and TRBJ1-2, with TRBD1 matching over 7 bases. CDR3 length equals 13 residues. V gave up 4 bases and J gave up 5 bases; unmatched junction bases: 5. The germline V gene encodes CDR1 SGHNT and CDR2 YYREEE (reference sequence). CDR3 protein: CASSHRTGYGYTF. The CDR3 DNA follows: TGTGCCAGCAGCCACCGGACAGGATATGGCTACACCTTC.